The 31 T cell receptor beta chains below come from one sample, sequenced in a study of blood T cell repertoires in COVID-19. Libraries were prepared by immunoSEQ multiplex PCR; TCRdb keeps only in-frame clonotypes and omits some of them. The table lists approximately 260,000 clones, about 89% of them singletons. Sequenced material: peripheral blood. The receptors derive from a man in his fifties or sixties with acute or convalescent COVID-19.

This clone was observed a few times. This chain links TRBV7-3 with TRBJ2-2, with D tentatively TRBD1 (5 bases). With 0 bases removed from V and 7 bases from J, the gap between germline ends came to 9 bases. Germline V gives CDR1 SGHTA, CDR2 FQGTGA. This CDR3 is built from 14 residues. This chain's CDR3 is CASSLTPGIGELFF. The CDR3 nucleotides are TGTGCCAGCAGCTTAACCCCAGGGATCGGGGAGCTGTTTTTT.

This chain links TRBV21-1 with TRBJ1-1. TRBV21-1 is assigned pseudogene status. The CDR3 runs 16 residues. The CDR3 region is CASSKEVAPRGTEAFF. The CDR3, as DNA: TGTGCCAGCAGCAAAGAGGTCGCCCCCAGAGGGACTGAAGCTTTCTTT.

CDR3 DNA: TGTGCCAGCAGCACCGACACCAGCTATGGCTACACCTTC. Residues: CASSTDTSYGYTF. V gene TRBV7-6 combines with J gene TRBJ1-2; D unresolved. Trimming stripped 5 bases from V and 4 bases from J, with 11 bases between. CDR1 SGHVS and CDR2 FNYEAQ come from the germline V gene. The CDR3 runs 13 residues.

The rearrangement links TRBV5-1 to TRBJ1-6; a weak D match, TRBD1 (6 bases). V lost 0 bases and J 6 bases, leaving 10 bases between the germline ends. The germline V gene encodes CDR1 SGHRS and CDR2 YFSETQ. The CDR3 contains 15 residues. The CDR3 here is CASSLGTEPNSPLHF. The CDR3 coding sequence is TGCGCCAGCAGCTTGGGGACAGAACCTAATTCACCCCTCCACTTT.

This chain links TRBV30 with TRBJ1-1; the match to TRBD1 covers 9 bases. The CDR3 sequence is 15 residues long. Germline CDR1 GTSNPN, CDR2 SVGIG (reference sequence). After removal of 4 bases from V and 0 bases from J, the junction contained 6 bases not matched to a gene. CDR3 loop: CAWIGTGWMNTEAFF. DNA of the CDR3: TGTGCCTGGATCGGGACAGGGTGGATGAACACTGAAGCTTTCTTT.

This clone turned up a few times. The chain links TRBV20-1 to TRBJ2-7; 7 bases line up with TRBD1. V trimming: 6 bases; J trimming: 5 bases; junction bases outside the gene matches: 4. The CDR3 has 11 residues. Germline CDR1 and CDR2: DFQATT and SNEGSKA (reference sequence). CDR3 region: CSARQGNEQYF. The CDR3 DNA reads as TGCAGTGCCAGACAGGGAAACGAGCAGTACTTC.

The count of this clone is one. The V and J genes are TRBV30 and TRBJ2-7; 9 bases align to TRBD1. From germline, CDR1 is GTSNPN and CDR2 SVGIG (reference sequence). This CDR3 comprises 11 residues. V trimming: 4 bases; J trimming: 7 bases; junction bases outside the gene matches: 2. In DNA, the CDR3 is TGTGCCTGGAACAGGGGGCTGGAGCAGTACTTC. Translated: CAWNRGLEQYF.

The rearrangement joins TRBV19 to TRBJ1-2; 10 bases are shared with TRBD1. V shed 6 bases and J 7 bases; nucleotides not matched to a gene: 8. CDR3 length equals 14 residues. CDR1 LNHDA and CDR2 SQIVND come from the germline V gene (reference sequence). This chain's CDR3 is CASSRGGTGAGYTF. CDR3 nucleotide sequence: TGTGCCAGTAGCCGAGGGGGGACAGGGGCTGGCTACACCTTC.

The chain links TRBV9 to TRBJ1-5, with 7 nucleotides matching TRBD1. The CDR3 is made up of 13 amino acids. Unmatched junction bases numbered 0, after V lost 0 bases and J lost 6 bases. Germline CDR1 reads SGDLS; CDR2 reads YYNGEE. The CDR3 sequence: CASSVGDSQPQHF. In nucleotides, the CDR3 is TGTGCCAGCAGCGTAGGGGACAGTCAGCCCCAGCATTTT.

The chain joins TRBV7-9 to TRBJ2-3; a weak D match, TRBD1 (6 bases). The V end lost 3 bases, the J end lost 0 bases, and 13 bases lay between the germline ends. The germline V gene encodes CDR1 SEHNR and CDR2 FQNEAQ (reference sequence). The CDR3 totals 16 residues. The CDR3 reads CASSFLGGPSTDTQYF. Here the CDR3 DNA reads TGTGCCAGCAGCTTCCTAGGGGGACCCAGCACAGATACGCAGTATTTT.

V and J are TRBV10-3 and TRBJ1-1; 8 positions agree with TRBD1. V was pared by 11 bases and J by 2 bases, with 4 bases of the junction left unmatched. Germline assignment: CDR1 ENHRY and CDR2 SYGVKD. The CDR3 is 12 residues long. CDR3 loop: CAGDRRNTEAFF. The CDR3 coding sequence is TGTGCCGGGGACAGGAGAAACACTGAAGCTTTCTTT.

This chain joins TRBV9 and TRBJ1-6; D gene unclear. Germline CDR1 SGDLS, CDR2 YYNGEE. V was shortened by 5 bases and J by 1 base, with 13 bases between the two germline ends. The CDR3 is 16 residues long. Here the CDR3 DNA reads TGTGCCAGCAGTGAGGGAGGCTCTTCCTATAATTCACCCCTCCACTTT. It specifies CASSEGGSSYNSPLHF.

J is TRBJ1-2 and V is TRBV6-5; possible D gene TRBD1, 6 bases. The V gene lost 0 bases and the J gene lost 6 bases, with 11 bases spanning the gap. The germline CDR1 and CDR2 sequences are MNHEY and SVGAGI. This CDR3 is built from 14 residues. CDR3 sequence: CASSYSVAGDGYTF. The CDR3 DNA sequence: TGTGCCAGCAGTTACTCCGTGGCAGGGGATGGCTACACCTTC.

The chain employs TRBV6-6 and TRBJ2-2; 7 bases map to TRBD2. The germline gives CDR1 MNHNY, CDR2 SVGAGI (reference sequence). J was trimmed by 0 bases and V by 5 bases; bases with no gene match: 6. The CDR3 length is 16 residues. The CDR3 sequence is CASSQPGLANTGELFF. CDR3 in DNA: TGTGCCAGCAGTCAACCCGGACTAGCGAACACCGGGGAGCTGTTTTTT.

The CDR3 region is CSARFTAGYTF. CDR3 in DNA: TGCAGTGCTAGATTCACAGCTGGCTACACCTTC. The chain couples TRBV20-1 to TRBJ1-2; no clear D. This CDR3 is 11 amino acids long. V was trimmed by 2 bases and J by 7 bases, leaving 8 bases between them. CDR1 and CDR2 from the germline V gene are DFQATT and SNEGSKA (reference sequence).

The chain has TRBV18 and TRBJ1-2; D not certain. The V end was cut by 0 bases, the J end by 3 bases, with 11 bases between. Germline values: CDR1 KGHSH, CDR2 LQKENI. The CDR3 is 15 amino acids. CDR3 DNA sequence: TGTGCCAGCTCACCACCGGTGCAACCGGACTATGGCTACACCTTC. Translation gives CASSPPVQPDYGYTF.

V gene TRBV30 combines with J gene TRBJ2-7; 12 nucleotides agree with TRBD1. CDR1 and CDR2 (germline): GTSNPN, SVGIG (reference sequence). Trimming cost V 2 bases and J 5 bases; bases outside gene matches: 4. The CDR3 totals 14 residues. The CDR3 loop is CAWSLGQGADEQYF. CDR3 DNA sequence: TGTGCCTGGAGTCTGGGACAGGGGGCGGACGAGCAGTACTTC.

The chain has TRBV18 and TRBJ2-5; a possible D gene is TRBD2 (5 bases). Germline lookup yields CDR1 KGHSH and CDR2 LQKENI. The length of the CDR3 is 12 residues. Trimming removed 6 bases at V and 0 bases at J, with 5 bases between. The CDR3 protein is CASSEDQETQYF. CDR3 DNA: TGTGCCAGCTCGGAGGACCAAGAGACCCAGTACTTC.

This clone has just one count. The V gene is TRBV5-1, the J gene TRBJ1-4, with D uncertain. The CDR3 totals 12 residues. From germline, CDR1 is SGHRS and CDR2 YFSETQ. Trimming removed 7 bases from V and 7 bases from J, with 11 bases in between. CDR3 protein: CASFQIPEKLFF. The CDR3 nucleotides are TGCGCCAGCTTCCAGATCCCTGAAAAACTGTTTTTT.

The table lists this clone with a count of one. Distinct nucleotide sequences in the sample also encode this CDR3. This rearrangement joins TRBV3-1 (or the pseudogene TRBV3-2) to TRBJ1-3; TRBD1 agrees at 8 bases. The CDR3 totals 14 residues. Germline CDR1 is LGHDT and CDR2 is YNNKEL (reference sequence). V lost 5 bases and J lost 7; bases outside the gene matches: 7. CDR3 residues: CASSLQGAGNTIYF. As DNA, the CDR3 is TGTGCCAGCAGCTTGCAGGGGGCAGGTAACACCATATATTTT.

V is TRBV7-2 and J is TRBJ2-7, with D perhaps TRBD2 (5 bases). The CDR3 consists of 14 residues. V lost 5 bases, J lost 5 bases, and 16 bases lay in between. Germline V CDR1 and CDR2: SGHTA, FQGNSA. In nucleotides, the CDR3 is TGTGCCAGCAGCCCTACCTCGGGGTGGGACGAGCAGTACTTC. It yields the protein CASSPTSGWDEQYF.

The V call is TRBV12-3 or TRBV12-4, the J call TRBJ1-1; possible D gene TRBD1, 5 bases. This CDR3 is built from 13 residues. V lost 7 bases, J lost 6 bases, and 15 bases lay in between. The CDR3 loop reads CASTRQGGAEAFF. In DNA form, the CDR3 reads TGTGCCAGCACCCGGCAGGGAGGAGCTGAAGCTTTCTTT.

The chain carries TRBV30 and TRBJ2-3; TRBD1 aligns across 7 bases. Trimming cost V 5 bases and J 3 bases; bases outside gene matches: 8. Germline assignment: CDR1 GTSNPN and CDR2 SVGIG (reference sequence). The CDR3 length is 14 residues. CDR3 sequence reads: CAWADRVTTDTQYF. As DNA, the CDR3 is TGTGCCTGGGCTGACAGGGTTACTACAGATACGCAGTATTTT. Looking up the rest from reference TRBV30 and TRBJ2-3 gives the full variable domain: SQTIHQWPATLVQPVGSPLSLECTVEGTSNPNLYWYRQAAGRGLQLLFYSVGIGQISSEVPQNLSASRPQDRQFILSSKKLLLSDSGFYLCAWADRVTTDTQYFGPGTRLTVL.

This sequence joins TRBV7-8 and TRBJ1-5; D is possibly TRBD1 (5 bases). This CDR3 is 18 amino acids long. The V end was cut by 4 bases, the J end by 2 bases, with 21 bases between. Germline V gives CDR1 SGHVS, CDR2 FQNEAQ. Here the CDR3 reads CASSYPRGSPGRNQPQHF. The CDR3 DNA follows: TGTGCCAGCAGCTACCCAAGGGGAAGTCCTGGGCGCAATCAGCCCCAGCATTTT.

The chain uses TRBV7-3 and TRBJ2-1; tentatively, D is TRBD2 (5 bases). Germline V gene lookup returns CDR1 SGHTA and CDR2 FQGTGA. With 3 bases removed from V and 4 bases from J, the gap between germline ends came to 13 bases. This CDR3 is 15 amino acids long. CDR3 amino acids: CASSFQASFYNEQFF. CDR3 nucleotide sequence: TGTGCCAGCAGCTTCCAGGCTAGCTTTTACAATGAGCAGTTCTTC.

The chain joins TRBV2 to TRBJ1-2, with D possibly TRBD1 on 5 matching bases. This CDR3 is built from 13 residues. V was trimmed by 5 bases and J by 5 bases, leaving 12 bases between them. Looked up from germline, CDR1 is SNHLY and CDR2 is FYNNEI. DNA of the CDR3: TGTGCCAGCAGTCCTGGGGAGGGGTATGGCTACACCTTC. It translates to CASSPGEGYGYTF.

The chain uses TRBV19 and TRBJ1-3; D is possibly TRBD1 (5 bases). CDR1 and CDR2 from the germline V gene are LNHDA and SQIVND (reference sequence). This CDR3 spans 15 amino acids. Trimming took 5 bases from V and 0 from J, leaving 11 bases between them. For the CDR3, the DNA is TGTGCCAGTAGTGGCTCGGACAACTCTGGAAACACCATATATTTT. Translating gives CASSGSDNSGNTIYF.

This clone is a singleton in its sample. The chain has TRBV6-5 and TRBJ1-1; D perhaps matches TRBD1 (6 bases). Trimming stripped 1 base from V and 0 bases from J, with 9 bases between. CDR1 and CDR2 from the germline V gene are MNHEY and SVGAGI. The CDR3 is made up of 15 amino acids. The CDR3 spells CASSYFQGMNTEAFF. The CDR3 nucleotides are TGTGCCAGCAGTTACTTTCAGGGGATGAACACTGAAGCTTTCTTT.

This clone has more than one count but fewer than ten. The V and J genes are TRBV27 and TRBJ2-5, with 10 positions matching TRBD2. The J call may be in error: the DNA end matches TRBJ2-7 better. The germline CDR1 and CDR2 sequences are MNHEY and SMNVEV (reference sequence). This CDR3 is built from 16 residues. The DNA for the CDR3 is TGTGCCAGCAGTTTAATTTTGTCTAGCGGGGGATACGAGCAGTACTTC. Its translation is CASSLILSSGGYEQYF.

The chain uses TRBV5-1 and TRBJ1-3, with 8 bases that match TRBD1. CDR3 size: 16 residues. Germline assignment: CDR1 SGHRS and CDR2 YFSETQ. The V gene end was trimmed by 4 bases and the J gene end by 2 bases; junction bases not matched to a gene: 8. The CDR3 DNA sequence: TGCGCCAGCAGCACACAATCAGGGGGCACTGGAAACACCATATATTTT. Translating gives CASSTQSGGTGNTIYF. Complete variable domain (other parts from reference TRBV5-1 and TRBJ1-3): KAGVTQTPRYLIKTRGQQVTLSCSPISGHRSVSWYQQTPGQGLQFLFEYFSETQRNKGNFPGRFSGRQFSNSRSEMNVSTLELGDSALYLCASSTQSGGTGNTIYFGEGSWLTVV.

This chain joins TRBV10-3 and TRBJ1-4, with a weak D call TRBD1 (6 bases). With 6 bases removed from V and 4 bases from J, the gap between germline ends came to 15 bases. This CDR3 is 15 amino acids long. Germline loops: CDR1 ENHRY, CDR2 SYGVKD. The CDR3 nucleotides read TGTGCCATCAGCGATGCAGGGGATTATAATGAAAAACTGTTTTTT. Protein: CAISDAGDYNEKLFF.